What follows is one T cell receptor beta chain and its context. Its antigen is not yet known. No much larger clonotype is one base removed from it; base qualities were not supplied. The sample comes from a study of T-cell reconstitution after alpha-beta-depleted transplantation in children (dated by TCRdb to 2015 to 2016). Broadly, across the study: Using TCR repertoire profiling, the study quantitatively followed how T-cell immune reconstitution unfolded in children after TCRalphabeta/CD19-depleted allogeneic hematopoietic cell transplantation.

The sample's treatment or condition label, in plain terms: allogeneic hematopoietic cell transplantation with graft depleted of TCRalphabeta T cells and CD19 B cells. The transplant recipients were children given TCRalphabeta/CD19-depleted allogeneic hematopoietic cell grafts. Paper-wide results and their limitations: Over the following months the frequencies of hyperexpanded clones went down, and after one year T-cell counts and TCRbeta diversity were mostly credited to newly produced T cells. The high TCRbeta diversity at day 60 in some patients was ascribed to recipient T cells and intrathymic progenitors that had survived conditioning. About two months after transplant, the apparently early recovery of alphabetaT-cell counts reportedly depended on just several hundred clones that had expanded rapidly and came from non-depleted graft cells.

Library method: PCR. The instrument was an Illumina HiSeq 2500. Molecular barcoding was employed in the preparation of TCR libraries, with unique molecular identifiers being used to normalize TCRbeta repertoire quantification. TCRdb's own reprocessing of the public reads used fastp at Q25 and MiXCR and kept productive beta chains. For every CDR3 protein sequence, its rows merge into one entry that carries the most common genes and DNA. The sample has fewer than 150,000 distinct CDR3 sequences on record, more than 20% of them singletons. Over 9.5% of the sample is in the top ten clones. CDR1 is given as KGHSH and CDR2 as LQKENI, both from the germline V gene. V loses 2 bases of germline sequence and J loses 6 bases, and the interval between the two ends is 10 bases. Including cysteine and phenylalanine, the CDR3 has 13 amino acids. Only the CDR3 region is kept as DNA, spanning 39 bases read in frame from base 1.

The rearranged chain carries TRBV18 and TRBJ1-2; the D region possibly corresponds to TRBD1 (5 bases align). The sequence derives from a male patient aged 2-10 years who had a stem cell transplant for chronic granulomatous disease, so the T cells may come from the graft donor. Sequenced here: PBMCs, mostly from graft donor cells, sampled 180 days after TCRalphabeta/CD19-depleted stem cell transplant. The nucleotide sequence is given as TGTGCCAGCTCACCAAGGGACGGGGATGGCTACACCTTC. It is translated as CASSPRDGDGYTF.